This TCR beta chain is from a study of T cells expressing NK-cell markers. Background on the study: Obtained from sorted CD3+CD56+NKG2C+, CD3+CD56+NKG2C- and CD3+CD56-NKG2C+ T cells were the TCR beta repertoires.

The CDR3 length is 15 residues. Looked up from germline, CDR1 is DFQATT and CDR2 is SNEGSKA (reference sequence). TCRdb reanalyzed the 5' RACE reads, giving one entry per CDR3 protein sequence and no DNA. This repertoire includes 500,000 to 600,000 distinct CDR3 sequences. The receptor was isolated from a man between 18 and 35 years old in good health. The chain couples TRBV20-1 to TRBJ2-1; checking the TCRdb D call of TRBD2 is not possible without DNA. The sequencing input was blood T cells: a sorted CD56 or NKG2C T cell subset, CD4+ or CD8+ T cells, or bulk PBMC T cells (not recorded which). CDR3 in amino acids: CSAITGTSSYNEQFF.